A few counts support the clone carrying this T cell receptor (beta chain). Source study methods: The assay estimated nucleated cells by amplifying reference gene primers. The method was immunoSEQ multiplex PCR; TCRdb's version includes in-frame clones alone and lacks a portion of them. V and J calls and clone size are given by that table; D and trimming were obtained from the DNA. The top ten hold 20% of the sample, which has around 190,000 clones, about 86% seen once. The source of the sample is a study of blood T cell repertoires in COVID-19. Across the whole study: The cDNA or gDNA used as material had been derived from T cells, B-cell-depleted T cells, or PBMCs.

This CDR3 comprises 14 residues. CDR1 is MNHEY, CDR2 SMNVEV, per germline (reference sequence). Germline trimming cut 5 bases from V and 1 base from J; bases unmatched to any gene: 2. The chain employs TRBV27 and TRBJ1-5; 7 nucleotides agree with TRBD1. The origin of this receptor is a man aged 70 or older with active or convalescent COVID-19. Source material: peripheral blood. CDR3 nucleotides: TGTGCCAGCAGTACGACAGGGAGCAATCAGCCCCAGCATTTT. As protein: CASSTTGSNQPQHF.